The rows below give T cell receptor beta chains drawn from one sample of a study of T-cell memory formation after mild COVID-19. TCRdb processed the 5' RACE reads anew with MiXCR; each CDR3 protein has one entry. Among 6,500 to 8,500 distinct CDR3 sequences listed, 25% to 40% were seen once. What was sequenced was PBMCs or a T cell subset sorted from them (not recorded which). Receptor source: an adult woman who had mild COVID-19 (a few samples of this study predate the infection). Cell type and time point are not known. CDR3s include the opening cysteine and the closing phenylalanine or tryptophan. The D gene is left open where the match is weak. Not all rows give a size; the values are once, few, many and, for expanded clones, a class.

CDR3 protein,CDR3 DNA,D gene,V gene,J gene,clone size
CASSPQGSGGSYEQYF,TGTGCCAGCTCACCCCAAGGGTCGGGGGGTTCGTACGAGCAGTACTTC,TRBD2,TRBV18,TRBJ2-7,medium-sized
CASQLSAANYGYTF,TGTGCCAGCCAACTTTCGGCGGCTAACTATGGCTACACCTTC,.,TRBV7-9,TRBJ1-2,medium-sized
CASISKGTLRKETQYF,TGTGCCAGCATCTCAAAAGGGACATTACGGAAAGAGACCCAGTACTTC,.,TRBV3-1,TRBJ2-5,many
CSVDLGQGHYEQYF,TGCAGCGTCGACTTAGGACAGGGCCACTACGAGCAGTACTTC,TRBD1,TRBV29-1,TRBJ2-7,.
CASSRGSPGYEQYF,TGTGCCAGCAGCCGGGGCAGTCCTGGCTACGAGCAGTACTTC,.,TRBV3-1,TRBJ2-7,.
CASKSSTDTQYF,TGTGCCAGCAAATCTTCCACAGATACGCAGTATTTT,.,TRBV5-4,TRBJ2-3,.
CASTLDADNTEAFF,TGTGCCAGCACCCTGGATGCGGATAACACTGAAGCTTTCTTT,.,TRBV5-4,TRBJ1-1,many
CASSQFGQGIWGTEAFF,TGCGCCAGCAGTCAATTCGGACAGGGAATTTGGGGCACTGAAGCTTTCTTT,TRBD1,TRBV23-1,TRBJ1-1,many
CATSDRLYNEQFF,TGTGCCACCAGTGATCGTCTCTACAATGAGCAGTTCTTC,.,TRBV24-1,TRBJ2-1,few
CASSEEGTSGGGDTQYF,TGTGCCAGCAGTGAGGAGGGGACTAGCGGAGGTGGGGATACGCAGTATTTT,TRBD2,TRBV25-1,TRBJ2-3,.
CASSSTVQHTDTQYF,TGCGCCAGCAGCTCCACGGTTCAGCACACAGATACGCAGTATTTT,.,TRBV5-1,TRBJ2-3,once
CASSRDYYEQYF,TGTGCCAGCAGTCGAGACTACTACGAGCAGTACTTC,.,TRBV7-2,TRBJ2-7,.
CASSRAGSPDTQYF,TGTGCCAGCAGCCGAGCGGGTTCACCGGATACGCAGTATTTT,.,TRBV7-3,TRBJ2-3,.
CASSFPIGPGLAGGFGNEQFF,TGCGCCAGCAGCTTCCCTATAGGGCCGGGACTAGCGGGGGGTTTTGGCAATGAGCAGTTCTTC,TRBD2,TRBV5-1,TRBJ2-1,many
CASSLDVASTDTQYF,TGTGCCAGCAGCTTAGACGTAGCCAGCACAGATACGCAGTATTTT,.,TRBV7-9,TRBJ2-3,medium-sized
CASSRWTSGRDFSYEQYF,TGCGCCAGCAGCCGTTGGACTAGCGGGAGAGACTTCTCCTACGAGCAGTACTTC,TRBD2,TRBV4-3,TRBJ2-7,many
CATSAWASGLPSYNEQFF,TGTGCCACCAGTGCCTGGGCTAGCGGCCTTCCCTCCTACAATGAGCAGTTCTTC,TRBD2,TRBV24-1,TRBJ2-1,medium-sized
CASSQDSIATTDGPYEQYF,TGTGCCAGCAGCCAAGACTCCATAGCGACGACGGATGGTCCCTACGAGCAGTACTTC,.,TRBV14,TRBJ2-7,many
CASSWGLPDETQYF,TGTGCCAGCAGCTGGGGGCTACCTGATGAGACCCAGTACTTC,.,TRBV5-5,TRBJ2-5,many
CASSLTGGGIFSTDTQYF,TGTGCCAGCAGCTTAACCGGCGGGGGAATATTTAGCACAGATACGCAGTATTTT,TRBD2,TRBV7-3,TRBJ2-3,medium-sized
CASSQDRSLAARDTQYF,TGCGCCAGCAGCCAAGATCGAAGCCTAGCGGCCCGGGATACGCAGTATTTT,TRBD2,TRBV4-3,TRBJ2-3,many
CSASLRGRRETQYF,TGCAGTGCTAGCCTGAGGGGGCGACGAGAGACCCAGTACTTC,TRBD1,TRBV20-1,TRBJ2-5,.
CASSPGKDRGHEQYF,TGCGCCAGCAGCCCCGGAAAGGACAGGGGGCACGAGCAGTACTTC,TRBD1,TRBV5-1,TRBJ2-7,many
CASTHRTDTQYF,TGTGCCAGCACCCACAGGACAGATACGCAGTATTTT,.,TRBV12-3/TRBV12-4,TRBJ2-3,medium-sized
CASSEEPGEQYF,TGTGCCAGCAGTGAAGAGCCGGGGGAGCAGTACTTC,.,TRBV2,TRBJ2-7,medium-sized
CASRRGGAVTGELFF,TGTGCCAGCAGGAGAGGGGGCGCTGTTACCGGGGAGCTGTTTTTT,TRBD1,TRBV5-4,TRBJ2-2,many
CASRYGQGNEKLFF,TGTGCCAGCAGATACGGACAGGGGAATGAAAAACTGTTTTTT,TRBD1,TRBV2,TRBJ1-4,many
CASSLSLPINYGYTF,TGTGCCAGCAGTTTATCGCTCCCAATTAACTATGGCTACACCTTC,.,TRBV27,TRBJ1-2,many
CASSRSNQPQHF,TGCGCCAGCAGTCGTAGCAATCAGCCCCAGCATTTT,.,TRBV23-1,TRBJ1-5,.
CATSARDPTGSLEQYF,TGTGCCACCAGCGCCCGCGACCCCACGGGAAGTCTCGAGCAGTACTTC,.,TRBV15,TRBJ2-7,.
CASSQAPGVNNEQFF,TGTGCCAGCAGCCAAGCTCCGGGGGTTAACAATGAGCAGTTCTTC,.,TRBV4-2,TRBJ2-1,.
CASSTGQGTEAFF,TGTGCCAGCAGTACGGGACAGGGAACTGAAGCTTTCTTT,TRBD1,TRBV12-3/TRBV12-4,TRBJ1-1,many
CAAGMMNTEAFF,TGTGCGGCAGGGATGATGAACACTGAAGCTTTCTTT,.,TRBV11-1,TRBJ1-1,many
CATSKRTSGMVETQYF,TGTGCCACCAGTAAACGTACTAGCGGGATGGTGGAGACCCAGTACTTC,TRBD2,TRBV24-1,TRBJ2-5,.
CASSFDGSYNEQFF,TGTGCCAGCAGCTTCGACGGCTCCTACAATGAGCAGTTCTTC,.,TRBV5-6,TRBJ2-1,large
CASSSDLAGTEAFF,TGCGCCAGCAGTTCAGACCTGGCGGGCACTGAAGCTTTCTTT,.,TRBV5-1,TRBJ1-1,many
CASSLDRGHNEQFF,TGTGCCAGCAGCTTAGACCGGGGGCACAATGAGCAGTTCTTC,.,TRBV7-2,TRBJ2-1,many
CSARPGRDTEAFF,TGCAGTGCTAGGCCGGGACGGGACACTGAAGCTTTCTTT,.,TRBV20-1,TRBJ1-1,.
CASSVDKEAFNYGYTF,TGTGCCAGCAGCGTAGATAAGGAAGCATTTAACTATGGCTACACCTTC,.,TRBV9,TRBJ1-2,many
CASTRTSGPTDTQYF,TGTGCCAGCACCAGGACTAGCGGGCCCACAGATACGCAGTATTTT,TRBD2,TRBV9,TRBJ2-3,many
CSARAGVNSPLHF,TGCAGTGCTAGGGCGGGGGTAAATTCACCCCTCCACTTT,.,TRBV20-1,TRBJ1-6,.
CATRGGRGPSYNEQFF,TGTGCCACCAGGGGAGGCAGGGGTCCCTCCTACAATGAGCAGTTCTTC,.,TRBV7-9,TRBJ2-1,many
CASSATSMADTQYF,TGTGCCAGCAGCGCCACTAGCATGGCAGATACGCAGTATTTT,.,TRBV7-3,TRBJ2-3,.
CASNRGQVDTQYF,TGCGCCAGCAACAGGGGGCAAGTAGATACGCAGTATTTT,TRBD1,TRBV5-1,TRBJ2-3,many
CASSYSMGRRTDPLHF,TGTGCCAGCAGTTACTCGATGGGGCGACGGACAGATCCCCTCCACTTT,.,TRBV6-5,TRBJ1-6,.
CASSLDREVGYTF,TGTGCCAGCAGCTTAGACCGGGAGGTCGGCTACACCTTC,.,TRBV11-3,TRBJ1-2,many
CAWSHDLDSSYEQYF,TGTGCCTGGAGTCACGACCTAGACAGCTCCTACGAGCAGTACTTC,.,TRBV30,TRBJ2-7,many
CASKEGGGATEQYF,TGTGCCAGCAAGGAGGGGGGCGGAGCTACCGAGCAGTACTTC,.,TRBV5-6,TRBJ2-7,medium-sized
CASRQRGGSYEQYF,TGTGCCAGCAGGCAGCGGGGCGGCTCCTACGAGCAGTACTTC,TRBD2,TRBV2,TRBJ2-7,.
CAWDGLSGAGIGELFF,TGTGCCTGGGATGGGTTAAGTGGGGCTGGTATCGGGGAGCTGTTTTTT,.,TRBV30,TRBJ2-2,many
CAISGLGNTGELFF,TGTGCCATCAGTGGCTTGGGGAACACCGGGGAGCTGTTTTTT,.,TRBV10-3,TRBJ2-2,.
CASSLRQETQYF,TGCGCCAGCAGCTTGAGACAAGAGACCCAGTACTTC,.,TRBV5-1,TRBJ2-5,medium-sized